This T cell receptor beta chain was recorded in a study of blood T cell repertoires in COVID-19. Overall study context: The United States, Italy and Spain supplied acute and convalescent COVID-19 samples. Sample material is recorded as cDNA or gDNA derived from T cells, B-cell-depleted T cells, or PBMCs.

In the original analysis: By means of reference gene primer amplification, nucleated cell counts were estimated. Assay used: immunoSEQ multiplex PCR; TCRdb lists only in-frame clones, some missing. That table is the source of V, J and clone size, and D and trimming were worked out from the DNA. Of about 280,000 clones listed, around nine tenths are singletons. Seattle patients were enrolled while actively infected and followed longitudinally. Germline lookup yields CDR1 MNHEY and CDR2 SVGAGI. This CDR3 has 13 residues. The V gene end was trimmed by 6 bases and the J gene end by 4 bases; junction bases not matched to a gene: 3.

The clonotype was recovered from a woman aged 70 to 79 with COVID-19, enrolled during active disease. Specimen: peripheral blood. The gene calls are TRBV6-5 and TRBJ1-5, with TRBD1 identical over 7 bases. CDR3 nucleotide sequence: TGTGCCAGCAGGCGGGACAGTAATCAGCCCCAGCATTTT. This codes for CASRRDSNQPQHF.